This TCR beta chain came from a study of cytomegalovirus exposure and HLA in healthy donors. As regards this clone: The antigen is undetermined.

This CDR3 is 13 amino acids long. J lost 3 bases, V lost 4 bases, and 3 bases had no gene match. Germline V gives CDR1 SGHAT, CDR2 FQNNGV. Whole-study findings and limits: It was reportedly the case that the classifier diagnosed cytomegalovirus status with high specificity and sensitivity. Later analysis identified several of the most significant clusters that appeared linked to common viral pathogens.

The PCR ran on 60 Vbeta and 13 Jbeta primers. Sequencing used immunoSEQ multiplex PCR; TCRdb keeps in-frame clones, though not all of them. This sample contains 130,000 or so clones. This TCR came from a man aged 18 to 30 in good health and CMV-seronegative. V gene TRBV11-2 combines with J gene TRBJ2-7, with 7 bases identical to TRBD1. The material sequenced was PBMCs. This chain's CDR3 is CASSSDRDYEQYF. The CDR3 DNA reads TGTGCCAGCAGCTCCGACAGGGACTACGAGCAGTACTTC.